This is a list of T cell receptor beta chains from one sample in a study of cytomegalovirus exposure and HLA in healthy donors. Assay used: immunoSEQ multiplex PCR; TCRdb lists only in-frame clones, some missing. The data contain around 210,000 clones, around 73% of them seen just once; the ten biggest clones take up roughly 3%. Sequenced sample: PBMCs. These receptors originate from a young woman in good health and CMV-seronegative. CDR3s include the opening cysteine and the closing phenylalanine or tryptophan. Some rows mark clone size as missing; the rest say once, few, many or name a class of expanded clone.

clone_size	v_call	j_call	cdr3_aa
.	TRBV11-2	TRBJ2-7	CASSLAHSGTSYEQYF
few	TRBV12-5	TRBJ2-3	CASGSALVAGFPDTQYF
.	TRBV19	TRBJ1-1	CASSIVADTEAFF
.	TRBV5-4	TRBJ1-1	CASRQNPGQGARGTEAFF
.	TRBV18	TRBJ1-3	CASSQGLPSLHSGNTIYF
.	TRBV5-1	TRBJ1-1	CASSLGGVNTEAFF
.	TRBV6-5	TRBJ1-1	CASSLQGWGNTEAFF
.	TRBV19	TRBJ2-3	CASRAGTDTQYF
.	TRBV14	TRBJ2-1	CASSQDKGSTYAGEQFF
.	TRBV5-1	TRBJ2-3	CASSSSGGAPDTQYF
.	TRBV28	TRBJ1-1	CASSDRGSTEAFF
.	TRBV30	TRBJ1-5	CAWSVQGGSNQPQHF
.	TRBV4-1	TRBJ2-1	CASSQSGSSYNEQFF
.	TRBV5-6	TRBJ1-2	CASSFRTGVGYTF
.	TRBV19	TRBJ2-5	CASRVSMGTAQETQYF
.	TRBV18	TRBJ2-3	CASSPRDSRTDTQYF
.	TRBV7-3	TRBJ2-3	CASSRAGRASGASTDTQYF
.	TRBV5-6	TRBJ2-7	CASSLAGRYYEQYF
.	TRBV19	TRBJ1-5	CASSTPQGGYQPQHF
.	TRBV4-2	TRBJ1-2	CASSQRAGGEEAYGYTF
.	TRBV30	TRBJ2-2	CAWSVRQGAPPNTGELFF
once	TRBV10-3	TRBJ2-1	CAISDSRAGTGGPNEQFF
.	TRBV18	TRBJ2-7	CASSPPLAGGQVYEQYF
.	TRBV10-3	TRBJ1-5	CAISGSAGQPQHF
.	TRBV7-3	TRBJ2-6	CASSLGVSGANVLTF
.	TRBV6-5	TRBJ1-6	CASNRGGSPLHF
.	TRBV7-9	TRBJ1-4	CASSSSSRGKLFF
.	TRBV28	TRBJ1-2	CASSETMGASNYGYTF
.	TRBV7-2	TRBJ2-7	CASSPYPGGPEQYF
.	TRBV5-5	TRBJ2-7	CASSPPGNRANEQYF
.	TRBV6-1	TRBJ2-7	CASSAWGQDYEQYF
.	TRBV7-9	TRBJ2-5	CASTSYPRLGGPETQYF
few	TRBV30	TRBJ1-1	CAWSAPQVGNTEAFF
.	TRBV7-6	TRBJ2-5	CASSSGLAGGQETQYF
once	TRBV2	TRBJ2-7	CATAYTQYYEQYF
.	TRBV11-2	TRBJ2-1	CASSLDLRLARRNEQFF
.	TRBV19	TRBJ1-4	CASSISGINDGLFF
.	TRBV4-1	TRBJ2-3	CASSQRFGGEAGTDTQYF
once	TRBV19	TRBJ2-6	CASSLRREINVLTF
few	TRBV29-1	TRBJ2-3	CSVSGDSGGSDTQYF
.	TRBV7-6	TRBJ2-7	CASGRQGLKQYF
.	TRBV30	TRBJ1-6	CAWSVRGGGSPLHF
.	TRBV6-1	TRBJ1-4	CASRRTGSNEKLFF
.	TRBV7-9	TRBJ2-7	CASSTGLAAYYEQYF